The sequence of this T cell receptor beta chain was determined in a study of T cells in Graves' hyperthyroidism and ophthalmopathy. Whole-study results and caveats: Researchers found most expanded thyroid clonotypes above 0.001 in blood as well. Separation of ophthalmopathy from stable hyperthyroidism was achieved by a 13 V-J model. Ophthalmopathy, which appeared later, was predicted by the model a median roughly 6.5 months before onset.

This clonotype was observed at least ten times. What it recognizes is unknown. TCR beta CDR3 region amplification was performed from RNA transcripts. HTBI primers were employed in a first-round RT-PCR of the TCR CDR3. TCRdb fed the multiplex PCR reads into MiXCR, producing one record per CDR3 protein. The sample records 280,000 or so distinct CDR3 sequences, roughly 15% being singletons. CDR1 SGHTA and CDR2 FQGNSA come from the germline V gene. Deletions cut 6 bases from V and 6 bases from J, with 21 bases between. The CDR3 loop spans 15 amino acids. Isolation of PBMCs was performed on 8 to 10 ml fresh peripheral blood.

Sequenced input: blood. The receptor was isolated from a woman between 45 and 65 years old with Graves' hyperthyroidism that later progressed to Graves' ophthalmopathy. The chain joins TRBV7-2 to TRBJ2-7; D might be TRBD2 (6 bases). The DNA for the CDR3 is TGTGCCAGCAGATTTCCGGGCCGGGGGTGGGGCGAGCAGTACTTC. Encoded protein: CASRFPGRGWGEQYF.